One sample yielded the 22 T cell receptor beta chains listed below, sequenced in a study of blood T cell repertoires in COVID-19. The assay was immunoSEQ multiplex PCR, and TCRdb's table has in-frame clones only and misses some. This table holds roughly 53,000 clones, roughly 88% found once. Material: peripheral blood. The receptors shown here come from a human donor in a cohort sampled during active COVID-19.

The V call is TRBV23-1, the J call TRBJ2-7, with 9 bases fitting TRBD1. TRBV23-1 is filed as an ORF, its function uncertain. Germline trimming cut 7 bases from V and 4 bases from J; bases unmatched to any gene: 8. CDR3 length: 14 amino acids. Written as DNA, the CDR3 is TGCGCCAGCATAACGTGGGACAGGGAGTACGAGCAGTACTTC. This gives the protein CASITWDREYEQYF.

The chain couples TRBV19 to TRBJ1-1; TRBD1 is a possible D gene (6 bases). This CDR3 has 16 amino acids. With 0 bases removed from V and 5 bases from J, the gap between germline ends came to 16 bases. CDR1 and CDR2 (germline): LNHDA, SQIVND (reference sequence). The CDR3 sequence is CASSIDGNARGTEAFF. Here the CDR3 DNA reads TGTGCCAGTAGTATAGATGGGAACGCGAGGGGGACTGAAGCTTTCTTT.

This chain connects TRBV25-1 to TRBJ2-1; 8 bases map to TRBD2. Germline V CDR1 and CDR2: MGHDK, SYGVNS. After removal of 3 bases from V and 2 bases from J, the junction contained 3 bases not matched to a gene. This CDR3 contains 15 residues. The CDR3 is CASSDTGLAYNEQFF. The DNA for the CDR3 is TGTGCCAGCAGTGATACGGGACTAGCCTACAATGAGCAGTTCTTC. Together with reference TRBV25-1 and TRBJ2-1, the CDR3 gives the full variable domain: EADIYQTPRYLVIGTGKKITLECSQTMGHDKMYWYQQDPGMELHLIHYSYGVNSTEKGDLSSESTVSRIRTEHFPLTLESARPSHTSQYLCASSDTGLAYNEQFFGPGTRLTVL.

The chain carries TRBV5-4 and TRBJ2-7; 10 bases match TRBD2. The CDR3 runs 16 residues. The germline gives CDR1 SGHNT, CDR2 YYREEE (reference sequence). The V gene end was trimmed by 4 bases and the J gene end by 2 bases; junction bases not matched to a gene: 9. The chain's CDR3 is CASSIDPSGSTYEQYF. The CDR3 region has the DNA TGTGCCAGCAGCATCGATCCTAGCGGGAGTACCTACGAGCAGTACTTC.

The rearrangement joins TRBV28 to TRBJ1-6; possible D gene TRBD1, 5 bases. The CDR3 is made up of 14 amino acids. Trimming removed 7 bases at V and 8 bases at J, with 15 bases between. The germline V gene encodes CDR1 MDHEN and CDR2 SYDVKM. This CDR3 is CASTKGLFHSPLHF. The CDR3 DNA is TGTGCCAGCACCAAGGGACTGTTCCATTCACCCCTCCACTTT.

CDR3 DNA: TGTGCCAGCAGTGAGCCGGGACAGGGGAACGGTGCGGAAGCTTTCTTT. Protein sequence: CASSEPGQGNGAEAFF. V and J are TRBV6-1 and TRBJ1-1, with TRBD1 matching 10 bases. CDR1 is MNHNS, CDR2 SASEGT, per germline. The V segment lost 3 bases and the J segment 8 bases; nucleotides outside the gene matches: 12. The CDR3 sequence is 16 residues long.

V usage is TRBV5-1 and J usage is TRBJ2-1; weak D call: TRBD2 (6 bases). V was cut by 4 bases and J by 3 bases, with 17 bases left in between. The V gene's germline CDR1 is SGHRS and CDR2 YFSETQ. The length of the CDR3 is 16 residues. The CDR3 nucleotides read TGCGCCAGCAGCCCGGGAGCTCAATTACTCTACAATGAGCAGTTCTTC. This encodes CASSPGAQLLYNEQFF.

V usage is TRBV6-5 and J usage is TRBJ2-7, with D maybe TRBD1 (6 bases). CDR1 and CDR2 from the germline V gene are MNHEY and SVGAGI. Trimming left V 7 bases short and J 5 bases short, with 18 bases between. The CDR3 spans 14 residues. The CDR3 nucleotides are TGTGCCAGCAAAAGTCAAAAGGGGGTCCACGAGCAGTACTTC. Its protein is CASKSQKGVHEQYF.

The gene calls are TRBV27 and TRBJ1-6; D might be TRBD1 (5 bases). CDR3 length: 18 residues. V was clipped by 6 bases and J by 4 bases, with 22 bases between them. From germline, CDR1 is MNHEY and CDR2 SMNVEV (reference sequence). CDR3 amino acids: CASRLKFLSGTYNSPLHF. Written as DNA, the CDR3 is TGTGCCAGCAGACTAAAGTTCTTAAGCGGGACTTATAATTCACCCCTCCACTTT.

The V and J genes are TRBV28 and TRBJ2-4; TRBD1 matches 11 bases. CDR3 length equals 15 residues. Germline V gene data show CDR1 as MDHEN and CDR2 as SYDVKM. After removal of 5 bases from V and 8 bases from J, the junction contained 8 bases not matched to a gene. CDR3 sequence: CASSAPGTGGDIQYF. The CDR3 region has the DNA TGTGCCAGCAGTGCGCCCGGGACAGGGGGTGACATTCAGTACTTC. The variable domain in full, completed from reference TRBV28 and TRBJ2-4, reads DVKVTQSSRYLVKRTGEKVFLECVQDMDHENMFWYRQDPGLGLRLIYFSYDVKMKEKGDIPEGYSVSREKKERFSLILESASTNQTSMYLCASSAPGTGGDIQYFGAGTRLSVL.

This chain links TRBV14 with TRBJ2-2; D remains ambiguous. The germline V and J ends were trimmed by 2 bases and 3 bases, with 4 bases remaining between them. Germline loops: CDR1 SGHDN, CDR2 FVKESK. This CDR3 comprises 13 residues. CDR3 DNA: TGTGCCAGCAGCCAACAGTACACCGGGGAGCTGTTTTTT. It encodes CASSQQYTGELFF.

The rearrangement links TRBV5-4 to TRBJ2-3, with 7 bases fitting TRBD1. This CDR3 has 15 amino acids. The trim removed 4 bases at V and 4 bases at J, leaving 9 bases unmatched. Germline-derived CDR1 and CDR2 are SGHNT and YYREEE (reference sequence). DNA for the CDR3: TGTGCCAGCAGCCGAGGGGGCACCCTTTCAGATACGCAGTATTTT. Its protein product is CASSRGGTLSDTQYF.

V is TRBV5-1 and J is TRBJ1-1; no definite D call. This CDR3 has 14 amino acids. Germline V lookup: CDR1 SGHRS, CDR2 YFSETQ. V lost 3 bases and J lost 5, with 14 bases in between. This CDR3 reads CASSYGSRRTEAFF. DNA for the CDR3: TGCGCCAGCAGCTACGGATCTAGGCGGACTGAAGCTTTCTTT.

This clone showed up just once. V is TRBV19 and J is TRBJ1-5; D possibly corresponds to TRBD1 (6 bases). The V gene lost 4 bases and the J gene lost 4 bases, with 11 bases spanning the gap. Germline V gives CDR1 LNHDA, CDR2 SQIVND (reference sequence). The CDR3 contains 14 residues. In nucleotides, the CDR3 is TGTGCCAGTAGTACCGGGACAACGAATCAGCCCCAGCATTTT. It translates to CASSTGTTNQPQHF.

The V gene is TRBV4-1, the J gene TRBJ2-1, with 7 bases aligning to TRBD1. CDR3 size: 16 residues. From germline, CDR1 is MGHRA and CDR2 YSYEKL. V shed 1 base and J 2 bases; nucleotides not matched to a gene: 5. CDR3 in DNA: TGCGCCAGCAGCCAAGGAGACAGGGTCACCTACAATGAGCAGTTCTTC. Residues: CASSQGDRVTYNEQFF.

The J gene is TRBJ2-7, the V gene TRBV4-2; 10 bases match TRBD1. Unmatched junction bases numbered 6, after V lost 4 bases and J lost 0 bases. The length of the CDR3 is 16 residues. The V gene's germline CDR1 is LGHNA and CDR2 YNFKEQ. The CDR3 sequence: CASSPTGTGASYEQYF. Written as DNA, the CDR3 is TGTGCCAGCAGCCCTACCGGGACAGGGGCCTCCTACGAGCAGTACTTC.

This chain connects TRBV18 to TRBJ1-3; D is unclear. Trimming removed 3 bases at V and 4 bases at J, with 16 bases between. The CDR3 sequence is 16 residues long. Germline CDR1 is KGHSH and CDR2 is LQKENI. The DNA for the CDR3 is TGTGCCAGCTCACCCCGGGGTGCAAGAACGGGAAACACCATATATTTT. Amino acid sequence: CASSPRGARTGNTIYF.

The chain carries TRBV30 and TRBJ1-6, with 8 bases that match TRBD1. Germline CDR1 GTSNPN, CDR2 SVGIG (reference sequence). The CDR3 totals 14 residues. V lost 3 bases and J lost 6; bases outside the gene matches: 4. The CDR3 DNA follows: TGTGCCTGGAGGGACAGGGTGGGTAATTCACCCCTCCACTTT. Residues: CAWRDRVGNSPLHF.

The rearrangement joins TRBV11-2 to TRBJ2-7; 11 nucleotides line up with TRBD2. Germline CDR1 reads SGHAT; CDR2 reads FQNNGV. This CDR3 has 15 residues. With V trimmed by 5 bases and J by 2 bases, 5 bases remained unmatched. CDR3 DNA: TGTGCCAGCAGCCCGACTAGCGGGACAACCTACGAGCAGTACTTC. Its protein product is CASSPTSGTTYEQYF. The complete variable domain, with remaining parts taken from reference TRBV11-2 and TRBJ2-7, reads EAGVAQSPRYKIIEKRQSVAFWCNPISGHATLYWYQQILGQGPKLLIQFQNNGVVDDSQLPKDRFSAERLKGVDSTLKIQPAKLEDSAVYLCASSPTSGTTYEQYFGPGTRLTVT.

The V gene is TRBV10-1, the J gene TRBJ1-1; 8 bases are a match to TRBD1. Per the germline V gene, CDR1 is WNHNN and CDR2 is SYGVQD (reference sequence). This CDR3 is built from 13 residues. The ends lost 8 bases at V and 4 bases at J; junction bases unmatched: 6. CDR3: CASSQGAVTEAFF. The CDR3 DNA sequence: TGCGCCAGCTCCCAGGGGGCGGTCACTGAAGCTTTCTTT.

The chain's CDR3 is CATDKGQKMGYTF. The CDR3, as DNA: TGTGCCACCGATAAGGGACAGAAGATGGGCTACACCTTC. The V call is TRBV10-3, the J call TRBJ1-2; 7 bases fit TRBD1. Looked up from germline, CDR1 is ENHRY and CDR2 is SYGVKD. The CDR3 has 13 residues. Trimming cost V 10 bases and J 8 bases; bases outside gene matches: 13.

The CDR3 region is CASSQTGSGRRMNTEAFF. CDR3 DNA: TGTGCCAGTAGCCAGACAGGGTCAGGCCGGCGGATGAACACTGAAGCTTTCTTT. The genes are TRBV19 and TRBJ1-1; 7 bases align to TRBD1. Looked up from germline, CDR1 is LNHDA and CDR2 is SQIVND (reference sequence). The CDR3 has 18 amino acids. J was trimmed by 0 bases and V by 6 bases; bases with no gene match: 16. Filled out from reference TRBV19 and TRBJ1-1, the complete variable domain reads DGGITQSPKYLFRKEGQNVTLSCEQNLNHDAMYWYRQDPGQGLRLIYYSQIVNDFQKGDIAEGYSVSREKKESFPLTVTSAQKNPTAFYLCASSQTGSGRRMNTEAFFGQGTRLTVV.